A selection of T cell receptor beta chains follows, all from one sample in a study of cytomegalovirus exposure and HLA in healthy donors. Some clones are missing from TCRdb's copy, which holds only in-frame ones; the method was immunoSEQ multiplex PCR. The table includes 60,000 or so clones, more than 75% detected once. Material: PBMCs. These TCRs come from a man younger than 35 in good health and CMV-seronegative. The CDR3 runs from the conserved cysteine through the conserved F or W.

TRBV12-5	CASGLQGVVDLTYEQYF
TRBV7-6	CASSFGAEQYF
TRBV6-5	CASSSNPQGFTEAFF
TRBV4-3	CASSQVTGPNYNEQFF
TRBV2	CASSGQEITEAFF
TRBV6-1	CASRKTGGEEQFF
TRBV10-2	CASSTPGEGINEQFF
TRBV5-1	CASRTTGDRGSYEQYF
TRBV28	CASRQPDRTFEQYF
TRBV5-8	CASQYSTSYGYTF
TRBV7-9	CASSLGDASGRSNTGELFF
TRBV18	CASSPGSSAHEQYF
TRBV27	CASSPAGTVIEAFF
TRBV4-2	CASSQDFRRELPDTQYF
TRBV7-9	CASRETGIYNEQFF
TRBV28	CASSFNDVGVRRNEQFF
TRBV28	CASSSERAGGHQPQHF
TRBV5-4	CASSYGTGNTEAFF
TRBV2	CASSGTVVNGYTF
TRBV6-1	CASIGTSGYEQYF
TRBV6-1	CASSEALGRLAGGEQFF
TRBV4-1	CASRQTGDDFYGYTF
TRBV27	CASSSGQRKRF
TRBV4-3	CASSQDGLQGEATGELFF
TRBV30	CAWIRTGASYEQYF
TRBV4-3	CASSPSQGDTIYF
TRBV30	CAWGPSGRADTQYF
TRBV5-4	CASTVSLTDTQYF
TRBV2	CASSGGYEQFF
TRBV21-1	CASSKGLAGVLGETQYF
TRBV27	CASSLYPPRVLSHTQYF
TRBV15	CATSREFRSSYEQYF
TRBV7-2	CASSLGQVTDTQYF
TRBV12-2	CASRLWDRGGHGTDTQYF
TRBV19	CASSIDRGLNQPQHF
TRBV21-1	CASSTPHRGPSSGSVYEQYF
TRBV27	CASSLFRDLEEDTQYF
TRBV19	CASSIDGFGSSGRGETQYF
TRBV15	CATSRDQTQGGSNEKLFF
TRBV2	CASSESARGLGPQHF
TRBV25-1	CASTSLGSKETQYF
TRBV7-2	CASSPRTGAGNQPQHF
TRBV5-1	CASSLDYSPTDTQYF
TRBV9	CASSFDPQRELDTQYF